The 21 T cell receptor beta chains given below trace back to one sample, sequenced in a study of blood T cells in healthy people across ages. A second roughly 6 to 12 cycle PCR used barcoded and J-beta primers. Via MiXCR, TCRdb re-called the 5' RACE reads, giving one row per CDR3 protein. The sample consists of roughly 800,000 distinct CDR3 sequences, around 36% of them appearing once. The sample consisted of blood. The receptors shown here come from a man aged 18 to 35 in good health.

This sequence joins TRBV28 and TRBJ2-6; D possibly corresponds to TRBD1 (6 bases). Trimming removed 6 bases from V and 4 bases from J, with 16 bases in between. From germline, CDR1 is MDHEN and CDR2 SYDVKM. The CDR3 is 16 amino acids. The CDR3 DNA reads as TGTGCCAGCAGACGGACAGAGTACCTCGGGGCCAACGTCCTGACTTTC. Amino acid sequence: CASRRTEYLGANVLTF.

This clonotype was detected once. The chain is built from TRBV30 and TRBJ1-6, with 7 bases that match TRBD1. The CDR3 is 14 residues long. Germline values: CDR1 GTSNPN, CDR2 SVGIG (reference sequence). The ends lost 0 bases at V and 8 bases at J; junction bases unmatched: 4. The CDR3 nucleotides are TGTGCCTGGAGTGTACGGCAGGGGGATTCACCCCTCCACTTT. Translation: CAWSVRQGDSPLHF.

This rearrangement joins TRBV6-5 to TRBJ2-1, with D possibly being TRBD1 (5 bases). V gave up 4 bases and J gave up 4 bases, with 17 bases separating them. Germline lookup yields CDR1 MNHEY and CDR2 SVGAGI. The CDR3 consists of 16 residues. Here the CDR3 DNA reads TGTGCCAGCAGTTTACTCCGACAGTCATTATACAATGAGCAGTTCTTC. Protein: CASSLLRQSLYNEQFF.

This clonotype was counted between two and nine times. This rearrangement joins TRBV5-1 to TRBJ2-3, with 8 nucleotides matching TRBD1. Germline lookup yields CDR1 SGHRS and CDR2 YFSETQ. After removal of 4 bases from V and 5 bases from J, the junction contained 9 bases not matched to a gene. This CDR3 is 15 amino acids long. CDR3 nucleotides: TGCGCCAGCAGCGAATTTCAGGGGGCGGGAGATACGCAGTATTTT. It is translated as CASSEFQGAGDTQYF.

The chain employs TRBV6-2 or TRBV6-3 and TRBJ2-4; 8 nucleotides align to TRBD1. Germline values: CDR1 MNHEY, CDR2 SVGEGT. The CDR3 is made up of 12 amino acids. The junction had 0 bases not matched to a gene; V was cut back by 2 bases and J by 9 bases. CDR3 DNA: TGTGCCAGCAGTTACACAGGGGGCATTCAGTACTTC. It is translated as CASSYTGGIQYF.

This chain uses TRBV12-3 or TRBV12-4 with TRBJ2-2, with D possibly being TRBD1 (6 bases). The CDR3 length is 14 residues. V dropped 5 bases and J dropped 5 bases, with 12 bases sitting between them. CDR3 nucleotides: TGTGCCAGCAGTCCGCTACAGGGAACCGGGGAGCTGTTTTTT. Translated, it gives CASSPLQGTGELFF.

About this clonotype: A much larger clone differs by one base, so this may be a read error. The chain is built from TRBV29-1 and TRBJ2-1, with 7 bases identical to TRBD2. The CDR3 covers 12 residues. Germline values: CDR1 SQVTM, CDR2 ANQGSEA. V trimming: 4 bases; J trimming: 10 bases; junction bases outside the gene matches: 7. The CDR3 region has the DNA TGCAGCGTTGCCAGGGAGGGCGAAGAGCAGTTCTTC. Amino acid sequence: CSVAREGEEQFF.

The chain combines TRBV20-1 with TRBJ2-2; D is possibly TRBD1 (5 bases). V dropped 5 bases and J dropped 4 bases, with 11 bases sitting between them. Germline-derived CDR1 and CDR2 are DFQATT and SNEGSKA (reference sequence). This CDR3 has 13 residues. The chain's CDR3 is CSALQDLTGELFF. The CDR3 coding sequence is TGCAGTGCTCTACAGGATCTCACCGGGGAGCTGTTTTTT.

The J gene is TRBJ1-6, the V gene TRBV12-3 or TRBV12-4; D may be TRBD1 (5 bases). The CDR3 contains 16 residues. Trimming pared 1 base from V and 9 bases from J, leaving 16 bases between. This CDR3 reads CASSLGGSGISSPLHF. Here the CDR3 DNA reads TGTGCCAGCAGTTTAGGGGGGAGTGGAATAAGTTCACCCCTCCACTTT.

This chain connects TRBV9 to TRBJ2-1, with 8 bases aligning to TRBD2. V was pared by 3 bases and J by 1 base, with 9 bases of the junction left unmatched. The germline gives CDR1 SGDLS, CDR2 YYNGEE. This CDR3 comprises 17 residues. The CDR3 sequence: CASSARYSGVSYNEQFF. The CDR3, as DNA: TGTGCCAGCAGCGCCAGATATAGCGGGGTTTCCTACAATGAGCAGTTCTTC.

This clonotype was recorded many times. This sequence joins TRBV20-1 and TRBJ2-6, with D perhaps TRBD1 (5 bases). Trimming pared 6 bases from V and 1 base from J, leaving 16 bases between. The germline V gene has CDR1 DFQATT and CDR2 SNEGSKA (reference sequence). The length of the CDR3 is 16 residues. CDR3 in amino acids: CSATMGPISGANVLTF. For the CDR3, the DNA is TGCAGTGCAACAATGGGGCCAATTTCTGGGGCCAACGTCCTGACTTTC.

This clonotype turned up a few times. The gene calls are TRBV7-2 and TRBJ1-5; TRBD1 is a possible D gene (5 bases). Trimming took 1 base from V and 3 from J, leaving 13 bases between them. The length of the CDR3 is 16 residues. Germline V gives CDR1 SGHTA, CDR2 FQGNSA. DNA for the CDR3: TGTGCCAGCAGCTTAGAGCTCGCGGGACCCAATCAGCCCCAGCATTTT. Its protein is CASSLELAGPNQPQHF.

This clonotype was recorded a few times. The V call is TRBV29-1, the J call TRBJ1-1, with 9 nucleotides matching TRBD1. CDR1 and CDR2 (germline): SQVTM, ANQGSEA. J gave up 6 bases and V 4 bases, and 3 bases lay outside the gene matches. The CDR3 is 12 residues long. The CDR3 loop is CSVGTGVPEAFF. CDR3 in DNA: TGCAGCGTTGGGACAGGGGTCCCTGAAGCTTTCTTT.

This chain joins TRBV7-3 and TRBJ1-1, with TRBD1 matching 8 bases. This CDR3 is built from 14 residues. V was pared by 5 bases and J by 3 bases, with 5 bases of the junction left unmatched. Germline CDR1 reads SGHTA; CDR2 reads FQGTGA. CDR3 bases: TGTGCCAGCAGCGCGGACAGGGAGGACACTGAAGCTTTCTTT. Translation: CASSADREDTEAFF.

This sequence joins TRBV12-3 or TRBV12-4 and TRBJ2-7, with TRBD2 identical over 9 bases. Trimming cost V 6 bases and J 7 bases; bases outside gene matches: 7. CDR3 length equals 13 residues. DNA of the CDR3: TGTGCCAGCAGCTCAGTAAGCGGGAGGGAGCAGTACTTC. Translation gives CASSSVSGREQYF.

This clonotype was counted only a few times. The chain couples TRBV4-2 to TRBJ2-1, with 8 bases that match TRBD2. The CDR3 is made up of 17 amino acids. Germline values: CDR1 LGHNA, CDR2 YNFKEQ. The V segment lost 0 bases and the J segment 4 bases; nucleotides outside the gene matches: 8. The CDR3 reads CASSQDPAGAKYNEQFF. The CDR3 bases are TGTGCCAGCAGCCAAGACCCAGCGGGGGCCAAGTACAATGAGCAGTTCTTC.

This chain uses TRBV7-2 with TRBJ2-1; 10 bases align to TRBD2. Germline trimming cut 1 base from V and 8 bases from J; bases unmatched to any gene: 5. The CDR3 covers 15 residues. CDR1 and CDR2 (germline): SGHTA, FQGNSA. The CDR3, as DNA: TGTGCCAGCAGCTTAGTTAGCGGGGGGCCTCATGAGCAGTTCTTC. It codes for CASSLVSGGPHEQFF.

This chain joins TRBV7-2 and TRBJ2-3; 9 positions match TRBD2. Germline CDR1 is SGHTA and CDR2 is FQGNSA. CDR3 length: 17 amino acids. After removal of 1 base from V and 2 bases from J, the junction contained 7 bases not matched to a gene. CDR3 sequence (DNA): TGTGCCAGCAGCTTAGTGGGTAGCGGGGGTACCACAGATACGCAGTATTTT. Protein sequence: CASSLVGSGGTTDTQYF.

The V and J genes are TRBV20-1 and TRBJ2-1; 13 nucleotides line up with TRBD2. CDR3 length: 15 residues. The junction had 11 bases not matched to a gene; V was cut back by 5 bases and J by 10 bases. In germline, CDR1 is DFQATT, CDR2 SNEGSKA (reference sequence). The CDR3, as DNA: TGCAGTGCTCTACTCACTAGCGGGAGGGCCAACGAGCAGTTCTTC. Its protein product is CSALLTSGRANEQFF.

V and J are TRBV20-1 and TRBJ2-2, with D possibly being TRBD2 (5 bases). Germline V CDR1 and CDR2: DFQATT, SNEGSKA (reference sequence). CDR3 size: 13 residues. V lost 4 bases and J 8 bases, leaving 14 bases between the germline ends. This CDR3 reads CSAKDSKIGELFF. Written as DNA, the CDR3 is TGCAGTGCTAAGGACTCAAAGATAGGGGAGCTGTTTTTT.

The chain carries TRBV6-5 and TRBJ1-6; the match to TRBD1 covers 12 bases. Trimming at V came to 2 bases and at J to 4 bases, leaving 3 bases not matched to a gene. The V gene's germline CDR1 is MNHEY and CDR2 SVGAGI. The CDR3 extends over 17 amino acids. The CDR3 region has the DNA TGTGCCAGCAGTTACAAGGGACAGGGGGCGTATAATTCACCCCTCCACTTT. This codes for CASSYKGQGAYNSPLHF.